Below, one T cell receptor beta chain is given with its context. These data come from a study of blood T cell repertoires in COVID-19. Study-wide context: Collection of acute and convalescent COVID-19 samples took place in the United States, Italy and Spain.

In the original analysis: Reference gene primer amplification gave estimated nucleated cell counts. Assay: immunoSEQ multiplex PCR; the TCRdb copy retains only in-frame clones and omits some. V, J and clone size derive from that table, while D and trimming were established from the DNA sequence. The sample lists more than 110,000 clones; approximately 87% were seen once. Trimming stripped 3 bases from V and 9 bases from J, with 12 bases between. The germline V gene has CDR1 MNHEY and CDR2 SMNVEV (reference sequence). The CDR3 is 14 residues long. The sequence came from a woman aged 40 to 55 with acute or convalescent COVID-19. The V call is TRBV27, the J call TRBJ1-6; D gene uncertain. The sequencing input was peripheral blood. The CDR3 DNA follows: TGTGCCAGCAGTTTCGGGATCGTTGGTTCACCCCTCCACTTT. It translates to CASSFGIVGSPLHF.